Shown below are 3 T cell receptor beta chains from a single sample sequenced in a study of PD-1 blockade in classical Hodgkin lymphoma. Measured with immunoSEQ multiplex PCR; TCRdb has only the in-frame clones, and not every one. This table holds some 27,000 clones, 80% to 90% found once. The time point was: cycle 4 day 1 (C4D1), after more than 5 weeks of nivolumab. Patients all relapsed after autologous stem cell transplantation, and there was variation in brentuximab vedotin exposure. Purified CD4+ T cells were obtained from thawed PBMCs through magnetic negative selection. The sample was CD4+ T cells from blood, taken before the fourth cycle of nivolumab. The receptors come from a human donor with classical Hodgkin lymphoma.

J is TRBJ2-2 and V is TRBV10-3; 13 positions match TRBD2. The CDR3 contains 15 residues. Trimming took 6 bases from V and 8 from J; bases not matched to a gene: 6. Germline V gives CDR1 ENHRY, CDR2 SYGVKD. In DNA form, the CDR3 reads TGTGCCATCAGGCGGACTAGCGGGGGCTCTGGGGAGCTGTTTTTT. As protein: CAIRRTSGGSGELFF.

The V gene is TRBV5-1, the J gene TRBJ1-4, with a weak D call TRBD1 (5 bases). From germline, CDR1 is SGHRS and CDR2 YFSETQ. CDR3 length: 16 amino acids. Between the trimmed V and J ends, which lost 0 bases and 4 bases, there was a span of 13 bases. CDR3 sequence: CASSLEGRVGNEKLFF. The CDR3 DNA is TGCGCCAGCAGCTTGGAGGGCAGGGTCGGTAATGAAAAACTGTTTTTT. The full variable domain, with the rest looked up from reference TRBV5-1 and TRBJ1-4, is KAGVTQTPRYLIKTRGQQVTLSCSPISGHRSVSWYQQTPGQGLQFLFEYFSETQRNKGNFPGRFSGRQFSNSRSEMNVSTLELGDSALYLCASSLEGRVGNEKLFFGSGTQLSVL.

This clone came up a few times. The J gene is TRBJ1-2, the V gene TRBV14; D is ambiguous. This CDR3 region has 13 residues. CDR1 is SGHDN and CDR2 is FVKESK in the germline V gene. The ends were cut back, 2 bases at V and 6 bases at J, with 10 bases in the middle. CDR3: CASSQKIGNGYTF. The CDR3 DNA follows: TGTGCCAGCAGCCAAAAAATAGGGAATGGCTACACCTTC. The complete variable domain, with remaining parts taken from reference TRBV14 and TRBJ1-2, reads EAGVTQFPSHSVIEKGQTVTLRCDPISGHDNLYWYRRVMGKEIKFLLHFVKESKQDESGMPNNRFLAERTGGTYSTLKVQPAELEDSGVYFCASSQKIGNGYTFGSGTRLTVV.